Following are 7 T cell receptor beta chains from one sample sequenced in a study of radiation and T cells in renal cell carcinoma. The time point: baseline pretreatment blood. Treatment here: 15 Gy SBRT to primary tumor, nephrectomy 4 weeks later. Method: immunoSEQ multiplex PCR; TCRdb's copy keeps in-frame clones and lacks some. The sample yields about 140,000 clones, around four fifths seen once. The sample here was blood, taken from a patient whose treatment included radiotherapy and nephrectomy. These receptors all come from a woman aged 45 to 65 with renal cell carcinoma.

V gene TRBV27 combines with J gene TRBJ1-2; D gene ambiguous. The ends were cut back, 5 bases at V and 0 bases at J, with 7 bases in the middle. Germline V gene sequence: CDR1 MNHEY, CDR2 SMNVEV (reference sequence). The CDR3 is made up of 13 amino acids. The CDR3 bases are TGTGCCAGCAGTCGTACTTCTAACTATGGCTACACCTTC. Amino acids: CASSRTSNYGYTF.

CDR3 region: CASSLFSVGELFF. The CDR3 bases are TGCGCCAGCAGCCTCTTTTCGGTCGGGGAGCTGTTTTTT. The chain carries TRBV5-1 and TRBJ2-2, with no clear D. In germline, CDR1 is SGHRS, CDR2 YFSETQ. The CDR3 loop spans 13 amino acids. With 4 bases removed from V and 7 bases from J, the gap between germline ends came to 11 bases.

V is TRBV5-1 and J is TRBJ1-4, with D maybe TRBD1 (5 bases). The CDR3 spans 15 residues. Germline V gene lookup returns CDR1 SGHRS and CDR2 YFSETQ. Between the trimmed V and J ends, which lost 4 bases and 8 bases, there was a span of 18 bases. The CDR3 reads CASSPESRVFEKLFF. DNA of the CDR3: TGCGCCAGCAGCCCGGAGAGCAGGGTGTTCGAAAAACTGTTTTTT.

This clone has a handful of counts. The J gene is TRBJ2-5, the V gene TRBV5-1; D possibly corresponds to TRBD1 (6 bases). This CDR3 has 13 amino acids. The germline V gene encodes CDR1 SGHRS and CDR2 YFSETQ. The V end was cut by 3 bases, the J end by 5 bases, with 11 bases between. In DNA, the CDR3 is TGCGCCAGCAGCTATGGACAGCTTGAGACCCAGTACTTC. Translating it yields CASSYGQLETQYF.

The V and J genes are TRBV7-2 and TRBJ2-7, with TRBD1 matching over 7 bases. The germline CDR1 and CDR2 sequences are SGHTA and FQGNSA. V shed 2 bases, J shed 4 bases, and the junction held 5 bases outside the gene matches. The CDR3 is 14 amino acids. CDR3 sequence reads: CASSLLPGGYEQYF. CDR3 nucleotides: TGTGCCAGCAGCTTACTCCCAGGGGGTTACGAGCAGTACTTC.

The V gene is TRBV6-5, the J gene TRBJ2-5; TRBD2 matches at 11 bases. TRBJ2-7 matches the DNA end more closely, so the J call is doubtful. This CDR3 spans 16 amino acids. The germline V gene has CDR1 MNHEY and CDR2 SVGAGI. The CDR3 spells CASSYLAGGSSYEQYF. The CDR3 DNA is TGTGCCAGCAGTTACCTAGCGGGGGGATCCTCCTACGAGCAGTACTTC.

V gene TRBV7-2 combines with J gene TRBJ2-1; 7 positions agree with TRBD1. This CDR3 comprises 16 residues. The V segment lost 5 bases and the J segment 3 bases; nucleotides outside the gene matches: 10. The germline CDR1 and CDR2 sequences are SGHTA and FQGNSA. The CDR3 region has the DNA TGTGCCAGCAGCCTCTCGTCGGCAGGGGGCTACAATGAGCAGTTCTTC. Its translation: CASSLSSAGGYNEQFF.